This T cell receptor (beta chain) appears in the sequencing data of a study of cytomegalovirus exposure and HLA in healthy donors (dated by TCRdb to about 2017). Regarding the study in general: An earlier analysis of a few hundred of the donors reported 276 Gb of sequence data and around 110 million unique TCR beta sequences obtained from approximately 180 million T cells. HLA typing covered class I and class II loci at four-digit resolution. The number of typed donors differed by locus: roughly 629-630 for A, B, C, DRB1 and DQB1; 500 to 550 for DQA1; some 590 for DPA1; and around 470 for DPB1. Among the roughly 380 genotyped donors, approximately 82% belonged to the genetic ancestry cluster associated with self-reported Caucasian donors. Around 330 gigabases of sequencing data and 70 million to 100 million unique TCR sequences made up an early release that covered approximately 650 HLA-typed donors. High-throughput TCR immunosequencing, statistical association of individual TCRs with disease status, and machine learning were combined to predict cytomegalovirus infection status. In an earlier analysis of roughly 580 of the donors, high-throughput TCR beta sequencing was used to judge whether each TCR beta V gene segment behaved as functional or pseudogenic. Donor age, sex, ethnicity and CMV serostatus were compiled alongside the repertoire data. All discovery cohort repertoires had been generated using a single sequencing platform. Because of strong linkage in the cohort, a handful of DR-DQ haplotypes were treated as single units for association and clustering. A later genetic analysis used genome-wide SNP genotypes for about 65% of the 666 donors, treating that subset as a discovery cohort. In a later analysis, previously published TCR beta repertoires from some 640 donors were re-analyzed and high-resolution HLA genotyping was added so that TCR occurrence patterns could be studied. Using immunosequencing, the study profiled T cell repertoires from 500 to 800 subjects and related those repertoires to cytomegalovirus serostatus. On average, around 240,000 unique TCR beta nucleotide sequences were sequenced per donor among about 400 genotyped donors of the cohort, with roughly 18% of those sequences being non-productive. The study aimed to test whether cataloging public T cell receptors could reveal signatures of past pathogen exposure. In addition to the first cohort of 500 to 850 subjects, a separate validation cohort of 120 different subjects was used. The later analysis used no new phenotypic data to find candidate immune exposures, relying instead on TCR beta sequences and their occurrence across donors.

The cohort comprised 666 healthy bone marrow donors. At the time of sampling, all cohort members were nominally healthy, though unrecorded immune exposures were likely present. The donor tested CMV seronegative, placing the donor among the 350 or so seronegative members of the cohort. Every donor gave a peripheral blood sample, and the peripheral blood mononuclear cells from that sample were used for TCR beta sequencing. The Qiagen DNeasy Blood Extraction Kit was used to extract genomic DNA from the blood cell samples. Points on this clone: Its target antigen remains unknown. Per-base quality was not reported, and no clone a single base away is much larger than it.

The library was obtained by the immunoSEQ multiplex PCR assay. A mixture of 60 forward primers for TCR Vbeta segments and 13 reverse primers for TCR Jbeta segments was used in the multiplex PCR. A multiplex PCR assay on genomic DNA amplified the CDR3 region of rearranged TCR beta genes. The Illumina HiSeq System was used to sequence the amplified TCR beta libraries as 87-base-pair reads. In the paper's pipeline: In a later analysis, roughly 80 million unique TCR beta chains were counted across the 500 to 850 repertoires, and approximately 11 million of these chains were shared by at least two donors. Raw reads were error-corrected and collapsed into unique sequences by a nearest-neighbor algorithm in which closely related sequences were merged to remove PCR and sequencing errors. Alignment of CDR3 sequences to IMGT reference sequences was used to assign V, D and J gene segments. For a sequence to be retained, a match of at least six nucleotides to both a V gene segment and a J gene segment was required. A rearrangement was called productive if the CDR3 had no stop codons and remained in frame with V and J, and every other rearrangement was called non-productive. CDR3 was defined by IMGT convention, running from the second conserved V-encoded cysteine to the conserved J-encoded phenylalanine. The earlier analysis of approximately 500 of the donors excluded sequences that lacked an unambiguous match to a single V gene segment. An earlier analysis of several hundred of the donors called V segments functional above 56.7% productive rearrangements and segregating when the between-donor standard deviation exceeded 5%. A statistical classification framework was built for diagnosing cytomegalovirus status from the catalog of TCR beta chain sequences. In a later analysis, TCR nucleotide sequences were compared against IMGT/GENE-DB human TR gene sequences so that V and J genes could be assigned. Using the TCRdist pipeline, a later analysis assigned CDR3 sequences along with most-parsimonious VDJ recombination scenarios. In a later analysis, every TCR beta chain was defined by the combination of its CDR3 amino acid sequence and its V-gene family, and reads without a unique V-gene family were dropped. A later analysis removed roughly 590 highly shared, low-generation-probability nucleotide sequences to deal with suspected cross-contamination and a sequencing artifact. In a later analysis, a clonal expansion index for each public chain was calculated from normalized within-repertoire ranks of inferred template counts. Generation probabilities in a later analysis came from a VDJ recombination model fitted to out-of-frame rearrangements, and those results were checked against IGoR. In a later analysis, hypergeometric tests were used to score TCR-TCR, TCR-HLA and TCR-CMV co-occurrence, with a repertoire-size bias correction applied to TCR pairs. To estimate false discovery rates, a later analysis permuted the HLA or CMV assignments 20 times. In a later analysis, co-occurring TCRs were grouped using DBSCAN, and TCRdist sequence similarity was added for clustering within HLA-allele-positive subsets. Co-occurrence clustering excluded repertoires with fewer than 30,000 or more than 120,000 public chains, plus five with anomalous nucleotide sharing. The source is immuneACCESS, and TCRdb retained only in-frame sequences with V and J called. Part of the clones is not carried over; for the studies checked, unresolved V genes explain less than half of this, and the remainder is unexplained. The DNA was the basis for D and trimming; V, J and clone size are from that table. The sample records some 150,000 clones, 55% to 65% of which are singletons. Roughly 2.9% of the sample is held by the ten biggest clonotypes.

Broader findings and caveats from the paper: According to a later analysis, parvovirus B19, influenza, CMV and Epstein-Barr virus appeared linked to several top co-occurrence clusters. The earlier analysis of a few hundred of the donors excluded roughly 16 rarely observed V segments, including chromosome 9 orphons, because counts were too low. A later analysis found that TCR association rates varied across HLA loci, with DRB1 alleles showing the most associated TCRs and HLA-C alleles the fewest. Across donors, most TCR sequences were observed very rarely, whereas some public TCRs were present in many individuals. In a later analysis, 15,000 to 20,000 TCR beta sequences were associated with specific HLA alleles at a false discovery rate of 0.05. According to a later genetic analysis, donors in an Asian-associated ancestry cluster had fewer N-insertions in productive TCRs than the roughly 660-donor mean. Broadly in line with IMGT annotations, most TCR beta V segments showed up in productive rearrangements about 87% or about 30% of the time in an earlier analysis of a few hundred of the donors. Most CMV-associated TCR beta chains appeared to be HLA-restricted in a later analysis, and the HLA associations seemed to be driven largely by CMV exposure. Strong co-occurrence of HLA alleles, especially DR and DQ, made assigning TCR associations to individual alleles difficult. The cohort was sequenced for TCR beta chains only, and without alpha or paired-chain data the features that could be detected were limited. The study gave a list of around 170 TCR beta chains associated with cytomegalovirus. In vitro tests confirmed that three of the cytomegalovirus-associated TCR beta chains recognize cytomegalovirus antigens. The presence/absence analyses assumed that sequencing depth was roughly uniform across donors, and that assumption may not be true. Some IMGT-functional V segments, including TRBV6-2 and TRBV6-3, could not be distinguished by the 87-base-pair reads and were therefore excluded. Because HLA typing was missing for some donors at each locus, association tests included only the typed subset. Linkage disequilibrium might explain the correlated functional status among segregating V segments, but an unknown experimental factor could not be excluded. It was suggested by the authors that the approach could potentially be generalized to other disease states and immunological phenotypes. A further reported finding was that TCR beta sequences accurately predicted the HLA-A and HLA-B alleles for most subjects in the first cohort. In both the original and validation cohorts, the classifier was reported to diagnose cytomegalovirus status with high specificity and sensitivity. A cluster of highly shared sequence variants was judged likely to represent a technical artifact of the sequencing pipeline. In a later analysis, HLA-associated TCR beta chains were found to be more clonally expanded and to have lower generation probabilities than equally common non-associated chains. CMV serostatus was the only immune exposure information available for the cohort. V-gene and J-gene trimming of TCR beta chains was associated with a missense DCLRE1C variant in a later genetic analysis, and the association was replicated in an independent cohort.

At the junction V is shortened by 5 bases and J by 4 bases, with 8 bases in between. Via the germline V gene, CDR1 is SGHTA and CDR2 FQGNSA. Reading from cysteine to phenylalanine, the CDR3 counts 12 amino acids. Solely the CDR3 DNA is kept, with 36 bases framed from the first base. The clonotype comes from a man in his forties in good health and CMV-seronegative. The source material was PBMCs. The chain is made from TRBV7-2 and TRBJ1-1, with no confidently assigned D gene. The CDR3 protein sequence reads: CASSVLSTEAFF. The base sequence is TGTGCCAGCAGCGTCCTGAGCACTGAAGCTTTCTTT.